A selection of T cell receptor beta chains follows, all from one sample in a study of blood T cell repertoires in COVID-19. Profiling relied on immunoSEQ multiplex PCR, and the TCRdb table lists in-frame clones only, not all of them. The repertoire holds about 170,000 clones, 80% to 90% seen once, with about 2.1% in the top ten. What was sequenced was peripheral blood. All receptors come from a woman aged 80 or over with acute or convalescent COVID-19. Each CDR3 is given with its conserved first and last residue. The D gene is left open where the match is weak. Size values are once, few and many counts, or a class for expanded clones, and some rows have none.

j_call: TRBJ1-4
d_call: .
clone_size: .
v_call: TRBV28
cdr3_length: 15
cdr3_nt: TGTGCCAGCAGACCCACTACAGGGAGAGGAGAAAAACTGTTTTTT
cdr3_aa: CASRPTTGRGEKLFF

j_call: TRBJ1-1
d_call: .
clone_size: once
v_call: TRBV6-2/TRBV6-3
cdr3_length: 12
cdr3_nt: TGTGCCAGCAGCCTCAGATACACTGAAGCTTTCTTT
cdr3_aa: CASSLRYTEAFF

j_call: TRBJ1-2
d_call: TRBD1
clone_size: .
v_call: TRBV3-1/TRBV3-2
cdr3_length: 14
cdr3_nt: TGTGCCAGCAGCCATAGGGACAGGGGAGGTGGCTACACCTTC
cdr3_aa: CASSHRDRGGGYTF

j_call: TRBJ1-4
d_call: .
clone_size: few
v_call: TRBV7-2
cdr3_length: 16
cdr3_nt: TGTGCCAGCAGCTTAGGCGGCAGTGCAACTAATGAAAAACTGTTTTTT
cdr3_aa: CASSLGGSATNEKLFF

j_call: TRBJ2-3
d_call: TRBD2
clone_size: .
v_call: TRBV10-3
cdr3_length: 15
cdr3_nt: TGTGCCATTAATGAGCGGGAGTTGGGCACAGATACGCAGTATTTT
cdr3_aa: CAINERELGTDTQYF

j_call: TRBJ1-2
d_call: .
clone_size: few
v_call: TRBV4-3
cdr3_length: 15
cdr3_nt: TGCGCCAGCAGCCAAGAACTGACACCTAACTATGGCTACACCTTC
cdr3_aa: CASSQELTPNYGYTF

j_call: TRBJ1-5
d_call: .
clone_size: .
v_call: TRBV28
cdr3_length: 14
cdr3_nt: TGTGCCAGCAGTCTTTCGACTCCGGGGCAGCCCCAGCATTTT
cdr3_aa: CASSLSTPGQPQHF

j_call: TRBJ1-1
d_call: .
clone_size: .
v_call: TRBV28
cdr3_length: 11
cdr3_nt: TGTGCCAGCAGTGGGGTCACAGGGGCTTTCTTT
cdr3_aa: CASSGVTGAFF

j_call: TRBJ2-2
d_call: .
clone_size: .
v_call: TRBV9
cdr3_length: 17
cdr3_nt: TGTGCCAGCAGCAACCGAAGGACAGAAACTAACACCGGGGAGCTGTTTTTT
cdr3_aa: CASSNRRTETNTGELFF

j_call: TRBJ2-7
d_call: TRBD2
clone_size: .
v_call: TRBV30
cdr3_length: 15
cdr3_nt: TGTGCCTGGAGTATGAGGGGTAGCGGGAGGGGAGAGCAGTACTTC
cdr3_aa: CAWSMRGSGRGEQYF

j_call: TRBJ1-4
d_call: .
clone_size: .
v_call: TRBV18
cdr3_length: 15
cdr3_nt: TGTGCCAGCTCACCACCGGCAGGGTATTTTGAAAAACTGTTTTTT
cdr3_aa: CASSPPAGYFEKLFF

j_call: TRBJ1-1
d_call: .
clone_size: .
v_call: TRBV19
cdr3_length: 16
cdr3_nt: TGTGCCAGTAGTATCGGAACACAGGGAACAAACACTGAAGCTTTCTTT
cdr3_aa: CASSIGTQGTNTEAFF

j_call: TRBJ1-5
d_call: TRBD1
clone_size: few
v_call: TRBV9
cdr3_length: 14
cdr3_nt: TGTGCCAGCAGCGGGGGACAGGGAAATCAGCCCCAGCATTTT
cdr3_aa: CASSGGQGNQPQHF

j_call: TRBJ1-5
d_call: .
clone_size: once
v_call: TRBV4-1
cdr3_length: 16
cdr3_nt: TGCGCCAGCAGCCAAGAATTGTATCCGGGCAATCAGCCCCAGCATTTT
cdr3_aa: CASSQELYPGNQPQHF

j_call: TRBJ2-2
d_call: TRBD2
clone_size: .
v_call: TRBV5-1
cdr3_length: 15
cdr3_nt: TGCGCCAGCATGCCGGGACTAGCGGGTACGGGGGAGCTGTTTTTT
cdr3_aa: CASMPGLAGTGELFF

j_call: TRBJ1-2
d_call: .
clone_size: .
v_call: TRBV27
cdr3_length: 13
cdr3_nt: TGTGCCAGCAGTCCCCCGGTTGGCTATGGCTACACCTTC
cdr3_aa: CASSPPVGYGYTF

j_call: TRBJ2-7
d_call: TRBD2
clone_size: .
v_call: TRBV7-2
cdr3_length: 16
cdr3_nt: TGTGCCAGCAGCCCAAAACCCAACTGGGCGGGGGTTGAGCAGTACTTC
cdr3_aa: CASSPKPNWAGVEQYF

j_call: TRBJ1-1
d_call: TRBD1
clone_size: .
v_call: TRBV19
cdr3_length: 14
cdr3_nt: TGTGCCAGTAGTCCTACAGGGGAGACCACTGAAGCTTTCTTT
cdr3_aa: CASSPTGETTEAFF

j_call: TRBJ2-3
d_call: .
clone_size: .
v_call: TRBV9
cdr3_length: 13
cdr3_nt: TGTGCCAGCATGAGGTCGGGCACAGATACGCAGTATTTT
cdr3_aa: CASMRSGTDTQYF

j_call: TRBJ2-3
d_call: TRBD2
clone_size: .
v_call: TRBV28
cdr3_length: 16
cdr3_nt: TGTGCCAGCAGTCCGGGACTAGCGGAGAGGGAAGATACGCAGTATTTT
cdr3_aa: CASSPGLAEREDTQYF

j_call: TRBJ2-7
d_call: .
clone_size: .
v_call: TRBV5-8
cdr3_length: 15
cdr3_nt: TGTGCCAGCAGCTTAGGCTCGACAGTAACCTACGAGCAGTACTTC
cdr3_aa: CASSLGSTVTYEQYF

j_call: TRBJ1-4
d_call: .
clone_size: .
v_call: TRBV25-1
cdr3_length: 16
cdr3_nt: TGTGCCAGCAGTGAATCGGGCGGGCCCAAGGATGAAAAACTGTTTTTT
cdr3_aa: CASSESGGPKDEKLFF

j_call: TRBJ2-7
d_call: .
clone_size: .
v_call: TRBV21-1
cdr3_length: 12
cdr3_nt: TGTGCCAGCAGCAGACAGGGCTACGAGCAGTACTTC
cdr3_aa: CASSRQGYEQYF

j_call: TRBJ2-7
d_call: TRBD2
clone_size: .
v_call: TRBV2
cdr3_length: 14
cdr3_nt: TGTGCCAGCAGCTCAACTAGCGGGAGGCCCGAGCAGTACTTC
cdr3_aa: CASSSTSGRPEQYF

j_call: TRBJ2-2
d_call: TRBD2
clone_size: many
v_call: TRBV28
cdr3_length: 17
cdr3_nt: TGTGCCAGCAGTTTAGAGATAGCGGGGGGGTTCACCGGGGAGCTGTTTTTT
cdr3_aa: CASSLEIAGGFTGELFF

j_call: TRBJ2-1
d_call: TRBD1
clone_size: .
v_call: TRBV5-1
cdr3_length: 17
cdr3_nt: TGCGCCAGCAGCCGAAGACCGGGACAGGGGTTCTACAATGAGCAGTTCTTC
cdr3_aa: CASSRRPGQGFYNEQFF

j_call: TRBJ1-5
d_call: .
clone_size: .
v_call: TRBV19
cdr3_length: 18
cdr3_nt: TGTGCCAGTAGTATGATCTGGGACACACTCTCTAGCAATCAGCCCCAGCATTTT
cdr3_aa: CASSMIWDTLSSNQPQHF

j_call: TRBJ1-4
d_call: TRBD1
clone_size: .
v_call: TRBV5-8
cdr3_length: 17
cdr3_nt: TGTGCCAGCACGACGACAGGGGTTGGAGCAACTAATGAAAAACTGTTTTTT
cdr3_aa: CASTTTGVGATNEKLFF

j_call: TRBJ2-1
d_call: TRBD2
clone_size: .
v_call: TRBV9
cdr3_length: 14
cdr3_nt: TGTGCCAGCAGCGCCGGGACTAGCTTCAATGAGCAGTTCTTC
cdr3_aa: CASSAGTSFNEQFF

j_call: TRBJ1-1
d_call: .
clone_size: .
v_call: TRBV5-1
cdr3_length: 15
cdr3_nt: TGCGCCAGCAGAGCCACCTCGAATATGAACACTGAAGCTTTCTTT
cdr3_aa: CASRATSNMNTEAFF

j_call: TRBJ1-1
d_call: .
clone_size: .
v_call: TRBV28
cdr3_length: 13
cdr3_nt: TGTGCCAGCAGCACAGGGTCGGTTGCTGAAGCTTTCTTT
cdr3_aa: CASSTGSVAEAFF

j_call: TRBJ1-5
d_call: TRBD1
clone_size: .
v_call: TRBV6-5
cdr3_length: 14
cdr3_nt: TGTGCCAGCAGCGGCGGGACAGGGGGTCAGCCCCAGCATTTT
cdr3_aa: CASSGGTGGQPQHF

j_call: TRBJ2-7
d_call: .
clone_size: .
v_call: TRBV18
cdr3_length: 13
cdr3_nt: TGTGCCAGCTCAGCGGGGTTCAACTACGAGCAGTACTTC
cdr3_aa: CASSAGFNYEQYF

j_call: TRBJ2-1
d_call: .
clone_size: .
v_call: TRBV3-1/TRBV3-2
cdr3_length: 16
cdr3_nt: TGTGCCAGCAGCCGCTCTGAGCTAGCAGGGGCTTTGGAGCAGTTCTTC
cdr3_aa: CASSRSELAGALEQFF

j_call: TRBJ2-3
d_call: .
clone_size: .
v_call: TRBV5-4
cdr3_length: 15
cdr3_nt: TGTGCCAGCAGTATTGGGGCAGGGGACACAGATACGCAGTATTTT
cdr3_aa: CASSIGAGDTDTQYF

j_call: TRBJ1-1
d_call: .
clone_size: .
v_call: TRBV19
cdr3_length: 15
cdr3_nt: TGTGCCAGTAGTATCAGGGGCCCCCGTCGCACTGAAGCTTTCTTT
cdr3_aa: CASSIRGPRRTEAFF

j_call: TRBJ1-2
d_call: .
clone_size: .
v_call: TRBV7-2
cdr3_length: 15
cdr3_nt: TGTGCCAGCACCTCCGGGCTCAGGGGAAGGAATGGCTACACCTTC
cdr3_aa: CASTSGLRGRNGYTF

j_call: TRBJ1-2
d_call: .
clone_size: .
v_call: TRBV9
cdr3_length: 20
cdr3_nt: TGTGCCAGCAGCGTAGAGGGGGGTAGAGGACCTACCAGCTGGACTAGAGGCTACACCTTC
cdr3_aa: CASSVEGGRGPTSWTRGYTF

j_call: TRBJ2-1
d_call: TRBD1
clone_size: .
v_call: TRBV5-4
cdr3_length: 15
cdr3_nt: TGTGCCAGCAGCTTGACCGACAGGGGATACAATGAGCAGTTCTTC
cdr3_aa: CASSLTDRGYNEQFF

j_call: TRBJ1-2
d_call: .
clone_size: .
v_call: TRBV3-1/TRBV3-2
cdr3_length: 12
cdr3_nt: TGTGCCCTGCGGGGACCACTCTATGGCTACACCTTC
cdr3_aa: CALRGPLYGYTF

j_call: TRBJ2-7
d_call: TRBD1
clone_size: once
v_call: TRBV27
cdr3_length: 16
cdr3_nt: TGTGCCAGCAGTTTATCCGGGACAGGCGGAGTCTACGAGCAGTACTTC
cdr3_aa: CASSLSGTGGVYEQYF

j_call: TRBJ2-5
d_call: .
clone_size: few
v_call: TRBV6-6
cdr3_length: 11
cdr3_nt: TGTGCCAGCAGTCCGGGGGAAACCCAGTACTTC
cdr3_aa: CASSPGETQYF

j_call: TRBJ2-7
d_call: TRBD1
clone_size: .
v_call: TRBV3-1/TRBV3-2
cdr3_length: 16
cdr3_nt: TGTGCCAGCAGCCAAGATGGAGGGACAGGGGCCTACGAGCAGTACTTC
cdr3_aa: CASSQDGGTGAYEQYF

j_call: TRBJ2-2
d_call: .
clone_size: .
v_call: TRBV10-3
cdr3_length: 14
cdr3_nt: TGTGCCATCAGCGGGACACCACAGACCGGGGAGCTGTTTTTT
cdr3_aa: CAISGTPQTGELFF

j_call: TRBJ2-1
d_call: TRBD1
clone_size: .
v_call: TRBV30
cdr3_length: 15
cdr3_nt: TGTGCCTGGACCCAGACAGGGGCTGCGAGTGGTGAGCAGTTCTTC
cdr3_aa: CAWTQTGAASGEQFF

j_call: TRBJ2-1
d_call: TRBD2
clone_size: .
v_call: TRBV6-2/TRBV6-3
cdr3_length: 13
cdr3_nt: TGTGCCAGCAGCGGGGGGGCGGACGGTGAGCAGTTCTTC
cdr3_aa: CASSGGADGEQFF

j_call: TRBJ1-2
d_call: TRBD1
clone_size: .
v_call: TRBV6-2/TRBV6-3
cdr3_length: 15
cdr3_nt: TGTGCCAGCAGCTCCACCCAGGGACAGAACACTGGCTACACCTTC
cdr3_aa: CASSSTQGQNTGYTF

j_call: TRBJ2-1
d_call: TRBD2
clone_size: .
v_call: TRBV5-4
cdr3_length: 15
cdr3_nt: TGTGCCAGCAGCTTATTTAGCGGGGGTAATAATGAGCAGTTCTTC
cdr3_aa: CASSLFSGGNNEQFF

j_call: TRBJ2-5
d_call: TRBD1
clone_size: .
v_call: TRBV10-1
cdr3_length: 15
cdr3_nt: TGCGCCAGCAGTCCGGGACAGGGGTACCAAGAGACCCAGTACTTC
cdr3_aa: CASSPGQGYQETQYF

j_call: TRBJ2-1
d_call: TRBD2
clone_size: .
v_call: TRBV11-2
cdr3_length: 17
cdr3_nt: TGTGCCAGCAGCTTATTGGCTAGCGGGCATCTCCTAACTGAGCAGTTCTTC
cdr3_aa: CASSLLASGHLLTEQFF

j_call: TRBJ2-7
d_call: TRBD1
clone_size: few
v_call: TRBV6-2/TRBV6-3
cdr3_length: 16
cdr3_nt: TGTGCCAGCAGTTACGGCGGACAGGCTCTCTCCTACGAGCAGTACTTC
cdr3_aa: CASSYGGQALSYEQYF

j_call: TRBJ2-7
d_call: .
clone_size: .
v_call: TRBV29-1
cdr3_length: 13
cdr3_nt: TGCAGCGTTGGAGAGGGCGTAGGCTACGAGCAGTACTTC
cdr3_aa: CSVGEGVGYEQYF

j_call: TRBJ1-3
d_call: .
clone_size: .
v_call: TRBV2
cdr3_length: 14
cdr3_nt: TGTGCCAGCAGTCTGACAGTCTCTGGAAACACCATATATTTT
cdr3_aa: CASSLTVSGNTIYF